This entry lists 20 T cell receptor beta chains sequenced from one sample in a study of OX40 agonist ivuxolimab in advanced cancers. The protocol used for the library was the immunoSEQ multiplex PCR assay. In its TCRdb copy, this immuneACCESS table keeps in-frame sequences only and misses some clones. Where compared with another copy, unresolved V genes explain less than half of these, and the others have no known cause. Here the sample has roughly 76,000 clones; approximately 90% occur a single time. Clones ranked in the top ten supply around 8% of the sample. This specimen consisted of CD4+ or CD8+ T cells sorted from blood, obtained in a trial of the OX40 agonist ivuxolimab. The receptors here all came from an adult with an advanced solid tumor such as melanoma, head and neck, liver or kidney cancer.

This chain joins TRBV10-2 and TRBJ1-1; perhaps TRBD1 as D (6 bases). The V end lost 1 base, the J end lost 4 bases, and 16 bases lay between the germline ends. CDR1 is WSHSY and CDR2 is SAAADI in the germline V gene. The CDR3 runs 16 residues. The CDR3 bases are TGCGCCAGCAGTGAGTTGGGTGCCGGGGGCGGCACTGAAGCTTTCTTT. This translates into CASSELGAGGGTEAFF.

V and J are TRBV4-1 and TRBJ2-3; 9 bases are shared with TRBD2. Germline-derived CDR1 and CDR2 are MGHRA and YSYEKL. The ends lost 3 bases at V and 2 bases at J; junction bases unmatched: 6. CDR3 length equals 16 residues. CDR3 in DNA: TGCGCCAGCAGCCACCGGTTAGCGGGGGACACAGATACGCAGTATTTT. Amino acids: CASSHRLAGDTDTQYF.

The rearrangement links TRBV25-1 to TRBJ2-2; a weak D match, TRBD2 (5 bases). The CDR3 covers 14 residues. V lost 8 bases and J lost 7, with 17 bases in between. Looked up from germline, CDR1 is MGHDK and CDR2 is SYGVNS. The CDR3 coding sequence is TGTGCCAGCTCCTCCGGAGGTGGCAACGGGGAGCTGTTTTTT. The encoded protein is CASSSGGGNGELFF.

The genes are TRBV30 and TRBJ1-2; D is unresolved. Germline CDR1 reads GTSNPN; CDR2 reads SVGIG (reference sequence). V was shortened by 0 bases and J by 10 bases, with 21 bases between the two germline ends. The CDR3 totals 15 residues. The DNA for the CDR3 is TGTGCCTGGAGTGTACGTTGGCAGGAGGTCGGGCTCTACACCTTC. Its translation is CAWSVRWQEVGLYTF.

This clone was detected a few times. V and J are TRBV6-6 and TRBJ1-1; D call uncertain. This CDR3 comprises 14 residues. Germline lookup yields CDR1 MNHNY and CDR2 SVGAGI (reference sequence). V was pared by 0 bases and J by 4 bases, with 9 bases between. The CDR3 DNA sequence: TGTGCCAGCAGTTACTCGGGATTGGGCACTGAAGCTTTCTTT. This encodes CASSYSGLGTEAFF.

The chain employs TRBV5-6 and TRBJ2-3; 8 bases match TRBD2. The CDR3 spans 15 residues. Germline V gives CDR1 SGHDT, CDR2 YYEEEE. V lost 2 bases, J lost 0 bases, and 2 bases stayed unmatched. CDR3 in DNA: TGTGCCAGCAGCTTAGCGGGGGCCAGCACAGATACGCAGTATTTT. It translates to CASSLAGASTDTQYF.

The V and J genes are TRBV27 and TRBJ2-2; D is ambiguous. This CDR3 region has 12 residues. Germline CDR1 and CDR2: MNHEY and SMNVEV (reference sequence). Between the trimmed V and J ends, which lost 3 bases and 6 bases, there was a span of 5 bases. CDR3 sequence: CASSFYSGELFF. The CDR3 DNA reads as TGTGCCAGCAGTTTCTACTCCGGGGAGCTGTTTTTT.

The chain uses TRBV7-8 and TRBJ2-1; 12 bases map to TRBD2. The J segment lost 4 bases and the V segment lost 0 bases, leaving 4 bases of the junction unmatched. Germline CDR1 reads SGHVS; CDR2 reads FQNEAQ. This CDR3 region has 17 residues. DNA of the CDR3: TGTGCCAGCAGCTTAGCTCTAGCGGGGGGGATTTACAATGAGCAGTTCTTC. Translating it yields CASSLALAGGIYNEQFF.

This chain links TRBV29-1 with TRBJ1-1; D is possibly TRBD1 (5 bases). The germline gives CDR1 SQVTM, CDR2 ANQGSEA. The ends were cut back, 3 bases at V and 3 bases at J, with 11 bases in the middle. CDR3 length: 13 amino acids. The CDR3, as DNA: TGCAGCGTTGACCTGCGGGGCGACACTGAAGCTTTCTTT. This encodes CSVDLRGDTEAFF.

This clone appeared a single time. The J gene is TRBJ2-7, the V gene TRBV6-4; 7 bases agree with TRBD2. The CDR3 length is 13 residues. Germline V gene lookup returns CDR1 MRHNA and CDR2 SNTAGT. V shed 4 bases and J 4 bases; nucleotides not matched to a gene: 4. Here the CDR3 DNA reads TGTGCCAGCAGTGTAGGGAGGGGTTACGAGCAGTACTTC. It encodes CASSVGRGYEQYF.

Concerning this clone itself: One junction end disagrees with the germline gene, perhaps due to a read error. This rearrangement joins TRBV5-6 to TRBJ2-2; D is undetermined. Germline lookup yields CDR1 SGHDT and CDR2 YYEEEE. The CDR3 contains 14 residues. The CDR3 loop reads CASSLVGNAGELFF. The CDR3 DNA sequence: TGTGCCAGCAGCTTGGTAGGGAACGCCGGGGAGCTGTTTTTT.

For the CDR3, the DNA is TGTGCCTGGAGTGAACAGCTTTCCTATGGCTACACCTTC. It codes for CAWSEQLSYGYTF. V gene TRBV30 combines with J gene TRBJ1-2; D gene unclear. CDR3 length: 13 residues. V was pared by 1 base and J by 4 bases, with 10 bases between. Germline CDR1 reads GTSNPN; CDR2 reads SVGIG (reference sequence).

This chain uses TRBV6-6 with TRBJ2-3; 7 positions agree with TRBD1. Germline V gene sequence: CDR1 MNHNY, CDR2 SVGAGI (reference sequence). Unmatched junction bases numbered 3, after V lost 1 base and J lost 2 bases. The CDR3 contains 15 residues. The CDR3 sequence: CASSYLTGHTDTQYF. CDR3 nucleotides: TGTGCCAGCAGTTACTTGACAGGGCACACAGATACGCAGTATTTT.

CDR3 protein: CSVAGAGYEQYF. Written as DNA, the CDR3 is TGCAGCGTTGCGGGGGCGGGTTACGAGCAGTACTTC. V usage is TRBV29-1 and J usage is TRBJ2-7; D might be TRBD1 or TRBD2, each matching 6 bases. The length of the CDR3 is 12 residues. Per germline, CDR1 SQVTM and CDR2 ANQGSEA. V lost 4 bases to trimming and J lost 4 bases, with 11 bases between them.

This sequence joins TRBV5-4 and TRBJ1-1; D perhaps matches TRBD1 (5 bases). V lost 2 bases and J 1 base, leaving 6 bases between the germline ends. Germline V gene sequence: CDR1 SGHNT, CDR2 YYREEE (reference sequence). The CDR3 extends over 13 amino acids. As DNA, the CDR3 is TGTGCCAGCAGCTTTCAGGGGAACACTGAAGCTTTCTTT. The encoded protein is CASSFQGNTEAFF.

The V call is TRBV15, the J call TRBJ2-1; perhaps TRBD2 as D (6 bases). Between the trimmed V and J ends, which lost 5 bases and 6 bases, there was a span of 11 bases. Germline CDR1 and CDR2: LNHNV and YYDKDF (reference sequence). The CDR3 contains 13 residues. The CDR3 loop is CATSWREANEQFF. The DNA for the CDR3 is TGTGCCACCAGCTGGAGGGAGGCCAATGAGCAGTTCTTC.

In DNA form, the CDR3 reads TGTGCCAGTAGTATTCTGGGGGCAGGTGAAAAACTGTTTTTT. The encoded protein is CASSILGAGEKLFF. The genes are TRBV19 and TRBJ1-4; TRBD1 is a possible D gene (6 bases). Germline V lookup: CDR1 LNHDA, CDR2 SQIVND (reference sequence). V gave up 3 bases and J gave up 7 bases, with 12 bases separating them. The CDR3 loop spans 14 amino acids.

V and J are TRBV7-8 and TRBJ1-2; D is undetermined. CDR3 length equals 13 residues. Looked up from germline, CDR1 is SGHVS and CDR2 is FQNEAQ. V shed 1 base and J shed 4 bases, with 7 bases lying between them. CDR3 in amino acids: CASSLGQFYGYTF. The CDR3 DNA follows: TGTGCCAGCAGCTTAGGTCAGTTCTATGGCTACACCTTC.

The chain carries TRBV29-1 and TRBJ2-5; 7 nucleotides line up with TRBD1. V trimming: 6 bases; J trimming: 0 bases; junction bases outside the gene matches: 1. Germline V gene data show CDR1 as SQVTM and CDR2 as ANQGSEA. This CDR3 spans 12 amino acids. CDR3 sequence: CSVQGDQETQYF. In DNA form, the CDR3 reads TGCAGCGTCCAGGGGGACCAAGAGACCCAGTACTTC.

The chain is built from TRBV5-6 and TRBJ1-5, with TRBD1 as a possible D gene (6 bases). The CDR3 extends over 13 amino acids. Germline assignment: CDR1 SGHDT and CDR2 YYEEEE. V lost 0 bases and J 6 bases, leaving 7 bases between the germline ends. The CDR3 DNA reads TGTGCCAGCAGCTTGGAAGGGGGTCAGCCCCAGCATTTT. Its translation is CASSLEGGQPQHF.